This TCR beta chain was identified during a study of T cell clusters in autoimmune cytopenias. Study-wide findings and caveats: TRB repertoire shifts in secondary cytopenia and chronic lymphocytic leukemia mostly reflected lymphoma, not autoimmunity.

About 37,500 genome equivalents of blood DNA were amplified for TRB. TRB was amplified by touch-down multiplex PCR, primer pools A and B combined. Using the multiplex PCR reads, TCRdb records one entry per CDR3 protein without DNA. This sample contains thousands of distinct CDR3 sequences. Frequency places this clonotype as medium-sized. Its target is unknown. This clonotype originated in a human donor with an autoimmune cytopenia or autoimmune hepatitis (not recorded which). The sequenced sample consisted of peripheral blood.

The CDR3 spells CSVATAMNTEAFF. The rearrangement links TRBV29-1 to TRBJ1-1; TCRdb names TRBD1, which stays unverified in the absence of DNA. Germline V gene lookup returns CDR1 SQVTM and CDR2 ANQGSEA. The CDR3 sequence is 13 residues long.